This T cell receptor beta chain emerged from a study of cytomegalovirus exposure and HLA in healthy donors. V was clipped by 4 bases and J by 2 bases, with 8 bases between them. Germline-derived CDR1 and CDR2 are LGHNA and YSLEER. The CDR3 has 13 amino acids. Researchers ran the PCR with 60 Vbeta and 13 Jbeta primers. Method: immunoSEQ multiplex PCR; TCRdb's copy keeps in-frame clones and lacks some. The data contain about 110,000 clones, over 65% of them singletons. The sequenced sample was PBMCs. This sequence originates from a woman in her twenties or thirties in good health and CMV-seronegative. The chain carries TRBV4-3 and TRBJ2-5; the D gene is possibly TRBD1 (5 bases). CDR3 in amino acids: CASSRYRQETQYF. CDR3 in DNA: TGCGCCAGCAGCCGATACAGGCAAGAGACCCAGTACTTC.